The 16 T cell receptor beta chains listed next were all sequenced from one sample in a study of blood T cell repertoires in COVID-19. The protocol was immunoSEQ multiplex PCR, while the TCRdb copy is restricted to in-frame clones and leaves out a portion. Among fewer than 350,000 clones listed, 75% to 95% were seen once. The sample taken for sequencing was PBMCs or T cells enriched from blood (not recorded which). These receptors were obtained from a man in his forties or fifties who had been exposed to COVID-19.

The table lists this clone with a count of one. The chain recombines TRBV19 with TRBJ1-3, with 8 bases identical to TRBD1. Germline V gene data show CDR1 as LNHDA and CDR2 as SQIVND (reference sequence). There are 15 residues in the CDR3. V dropped 5 bases and J dropped 3; count of bases not matched to a gene: 6. The CDR3 DNA follows: TGTGCCAGTAGTTTCGGGACAGGCGGTGGAAACACCATATATTTT. Its translation is CASSFGTGGGNTIYF.

The chain couples TRBV24-1 to TRBJ1-2, with D tentatively TRBD1 (5 bases). The CDR3 spans 16 residues. V gave up 0 bases and J gave up 4 bases, with 14 bases separating them. Germline CDR1 is KGHDR and CDR2 is SFDVKD. As DNA, the CDR3 is TGTGCCACCAGTGATTTGGGCCTAGGGAGGGGCTATGGCTACACCTTC. Translating it yields CATSDLGLGRGYGYTF.

The V gene is TRBV21-1, the J gene TRBJ1-5; whether TRBD1, the table's D call, matches the DNA was not checked. TRBV21-1 is described as a pseudogene. The length of the CDR3 is 13 residues. The CDR3 sequence is CASSKTENQPQHF. DNA for the CDR3: TGTGCCAGCAGCAAGACAGAGAATCAGCCCCAGCATTTT.

The genes are TRBV27 and TRBJ1-2; 7 nucleotides agree with TRBD1. V lost 4 bases and J lost 6; bases outside the gene matches: 23. Germline loops: CDR1 MNHEY, CDR2 SMNVEV (reference sequence). This CDR3 is 19 amino acids long. CDR3 protein: CASSSRAGYTTGEENGYTF. The CDR3 region has the DNA TGTGCCAGCAGTTCCCGGGCCGGATACACTACAGGGGAGGAAAATGGCTACACCTTC.

V is TRBV10-3 and J is TRBJ2-2, with 9 bases identical to TRBD1. The J segment lost 7 bases and the V segment lost 0 bases, leaving 9 bases of the junction unmatched. Germline assignment: CDR1 ENHRY and CDR2 SYGVKD. The CDR3 is 17 amino acids. This chain's CDR3 is CAISESGTQGANGELFF. The CDR3, as DNA: TGTGCCATCAGTGAGTCAGGTACACAGGGGGCGAACGGGGAGCTGTTTTTT.

V gene TRBV5-5 combines with J gene TRBJ1-1; a possible D gene is TRBD1 (5 bases). Per the germline V gene, CDR1 is SGHKS and CDR2 is YYEKEE (reference sequence). CDR3 length equals 12 residues. V was clipped by 2 bases and J by 7 bases, with 9 bases between them. The CDR3 sequence: CASSFFDSEAFF. CDR3 sequence (DNA): TGTGCCAGCAGCTTTTTCGACAGTGAAGCTTTCTTT.

The chain's CDR3 is CATSRDQASQPQHF. In nucleotides, the CDR3 is TGTGCCACCAGCAGAGACCAGGCGAGTCAGCCCCAGCATTTT. The chain joins TRBV15 to TRBJ1-5; no reliable D call. Germline V gene sequence: CDR1 LNHNV, CDR2 YYDKDF (reference sequence). V was trimmed by 0 bases and J by 6 bases, leaving 9 bases between them. There are 14 residues in the CDR3.

The V gene is TRBV28, the J gene TRBJ2-1; 11 positions agree with TRBD2. This CDR3 spans 14 amino acids. Unmatched junction bases numbered 5, after V lost 8 bases and J lost 5 bases. The germline V gene has CDR1 MDHEN and CDR2 SYDVKM. The CDR3 is CASGLGLADNEQFF. The CDR3 nucleotides are TGTGCCAGCGGCTTGGGACTAGCGGACAATGAGCAGTTCTTC.

The chain couples TRBV4-2 to TRBJ2-2, with a tentative D call TRBD2 (5 bases). CDR3 length: 17 residues. The germline gives CDR1 LGHNA, CDR2 YNFKEQ. The germline V and J ends were trimmed by 1 base and 1 base, with 13 bases remaining between them. The CDR3 sequence: CASSQARTGENTGELFF. CDR3 sequence (DNA): TGTGCCAGCAGCCAAGCGAGGACCGGGGAGAACACCGGGGAGCTGTTTTTT.

The chain combines TRBV19 with TRBJ2-3; possibly TRBD1 for D (6 bases). Trimming pared 8 bases from V and 1 base from J, leaving 16 bases between. The CDR3 sequence is 15 residues long. Germline CDR1 LNHDA, CDR2 SQIVND (reference sequence). The CDR3 sequence is CASRNRVVGTDTQYF. The CDR3 bases are TGTGCCAGTCGCAACAGGGTCGTTGGCACAGATACGCAGTATTTT. Supplemented by reference TRBV19 and TRBJ2-3, the full variable domain reads DGGITQSPKYLFRKEGQNVTLSCEQNLNHDAMYWYRQDPGQGLRLIYYSQIVNDFQKGDIAEGYSVSREKKESFPLTVTSAQKNPTAFYLCASRNRVVGTDTQYFGPGTRLTVL.

The chain uses TRBV29-1 and TRBJ1-4; 7 bases align to TRBD1. The CDR3 loop spans 14 amino acids. Germline V gene sequence: CDR1 SQVTM, CDR2 ANQGSEA. The V gene end was trimmed by 6 bases and the J gene end by 6 bases; junction bases not matched to a gene: 10. The CDR3 loop reads CSVGWTGRDEKLFF. CDR3 nucleotide sequence: TGCAGCGTCGGTTGGACAGGTCGGGATGAAAAACTGTTTTTT.

This chain joins TRBV5-4 and TRBJ2-2; D is ambiguous. V lost 0 bases to trimming and J lost 11 bases, with 8 bases between them. The germline V gene encodes CDR1 SGHNT and CDR2 YYREEE (reference sequence). The CDR3 spans 12 residues. This chain's CDR3 is CASSLASRELFF. CDR3 DNA sequence: TGTGCCAGCAGCTTGGCGAGTAGAGAGCTGTTTTTT.

V is TRBV29-1 and J is TRBJ1-2; 8 bases agree with TRBD1. The germline V gene has CDR1 SQVTM and CDR2 ANQGSEA. This CDR3 has 12 residues. The J segment lost 3 bases and the V segment lost 7 bases, leaving 4 bases of the junction unmatched. CDR3 bases: TGCAGCGGGACAGGGAACGACTATGGCTACACCTTC. Its protein is CSGTGNDYGYTF.

The chain uses TRBV28 and TRBJ2-2, with 11 bases identical to TRBD2. This CDR3 region has 16 residues. The V and J ends lost 3 bases and 5 bases, in that order; junction bases with no gene match: 5. In germline, CDR1 is MDHEN, CDR2 SYDVKM. CDR3 bases: TGTGCCAGCAGTTTCACTAGCGGGAGAGGGACCGGGGAGCTGTTTTTT. This encodes CASSFTSGRGTGELFF.

The chain couples TRBV10-1 to TRBJ1-5; D gene ambiguous. This CDR3 has 13 amino acids. CDR1 and CDR2 (germline): WNHNN, SYGVQD (reference sequence). V lost 2 bases, J lost 4 bases, and 6 bases lay in between. The DNA of the CDR3 is TGCGCCAGCAGTGAGGTTCCTAATCAGCCCCAGCATTTT. The encoded protein is CASSEVPNQPQHF.

The chain carries TRBV19 and TRBJ1-5, with TRBD1 identical over 8 bases. The length of the CDR3 is 15 residues. After removal of 3 bases from V and 6 bases from J, the junction contained 7 bases not matched to a gene. The germline V gene encodes CDR1 LNHDA and CDR2 SQIVND (reference sequence). CDR3 in amino acids: CASSIGGQVGQPQHF. The CDR3, as DNA: TGTGCCAGTAGTATTGGGGGACAGGTAGGTCAGCCCCAGCATTTT.